This T cell receptor beta chain derives from a study of cytomegalovirus exposure and HLA in healthy donors. Details on this clone: What it recognizes is unknown.

The PCR was carried out with 60 Vbeta primers and 13 Jbeta primers. The protocol was immunoSEQ multiplex PCR, while the TCRdb copy is restricted to in-frame clones and leaves out a portion. The sample has about 92,000 clones; about 85% are singletons. The CDR3 runs to 15 residues. Germline assignment: CDR1 KGHSH and CDR2 LQKENI. V gave up 4 bases and J gave up 0 bases; unmatched junction bases: 3. The study, taken as a whole, reports: A prior analysis recorded that most TCR beta V segments were productive about 90% or about 30% of the time.

The J gene is TRBJ1-3, the V gene TRBV18; 7 bases are shared with TRBD1. This TCR came from a girl aged 2-10 years in good health and CMV-seropositive. The sample comprised PBMCs. For the CDR3, the DNA is TGTGCCAGCTCACTGGGACAGAGCTCTGGAAACACCATATATTTT. It is translated as CASSLGQSSGNTIYF.